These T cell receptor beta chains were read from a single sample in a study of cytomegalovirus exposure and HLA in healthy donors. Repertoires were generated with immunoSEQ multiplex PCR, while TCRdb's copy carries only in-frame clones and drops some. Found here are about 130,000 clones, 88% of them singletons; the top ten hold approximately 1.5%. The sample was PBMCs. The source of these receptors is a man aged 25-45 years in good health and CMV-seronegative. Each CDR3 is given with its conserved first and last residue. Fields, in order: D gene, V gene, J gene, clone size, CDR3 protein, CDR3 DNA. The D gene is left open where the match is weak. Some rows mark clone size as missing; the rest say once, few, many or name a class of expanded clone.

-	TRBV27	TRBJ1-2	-	CASSATVSYGYTF	TGTGCCAGCAGTGCGACAGTGAGCTATGGCTACACCTTC
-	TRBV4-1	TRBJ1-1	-	CASSQAPGRTEAFF	TGCGCCAGCAGCCAAGCGCCAGGGAGGACTGAAGCTTTCTTT
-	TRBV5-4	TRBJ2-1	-	CASSRGYTYNEQFF	TGTGCCAGCAGTCGGGGGTATACCTACAATGAGCAGTTCTTC
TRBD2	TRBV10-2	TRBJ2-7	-	CASSREVLSYEQYF	TGCGCCAGCAGTCGGGAGGTACTCTCCTACGAGCAGTACTTC
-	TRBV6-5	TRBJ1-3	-	CASSPQDNSGNTIYF	TGTGCCAGCAGCCCACAGGACAACTCTGGAAACACCATATATTTT
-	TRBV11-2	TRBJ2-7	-	CASSLGGSIYEQYF	TGTGCCAGCAGCTTAGGGGGCTCTATTTACGAGCAGTACTTC
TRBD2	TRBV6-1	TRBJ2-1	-	CASRVVLASTNEQFF	TGTGCCAGCAGGGTGGTACTAGCGTCAACGAATGAGCAGTTCTTC
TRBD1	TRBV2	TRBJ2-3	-	CADRVTDTQYF	TGTGCCGACAGGGTCACAGATACGCAGTATTTT
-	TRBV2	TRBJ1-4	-	CASRLGPREKLFF	TGTGCCAGCAGACTGGGCCCCAGAGAAAAACTGTTTTTT
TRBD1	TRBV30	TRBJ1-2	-	CAWMTGDYYGYTF	TGTGCCTGGATGACAGGGGACTACTATGGCTACACCTTC
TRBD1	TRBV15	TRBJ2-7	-	CATSTGPGQGYEQYF	TGTGCCACCAGCACCGGCCCGGGACAGGGGTACGAGCAGTACTTC
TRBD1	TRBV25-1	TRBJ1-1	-	CASSLQGTVGAEAFF	TGTGCCAGCAGCCTACAGGGGACGGTGGGGGCTGAAGCTTTCTTT
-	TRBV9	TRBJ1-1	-	CASSPPEAEAFF	TGTGCCAGCAGCCCCCCGGAGGCCGAAGCTTTCTTT
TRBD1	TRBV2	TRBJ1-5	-	CASGSSTGGNQPQHF	TGTGCCAGCGGGTCGTCGACAGGGGGAAATCAGCCCCAGCATTTT
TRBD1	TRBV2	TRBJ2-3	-	CASRFRGLADTQYF	TGTGCCAGCAGATTCAGGGGGCTCGCAGATACGCAGTATTTT
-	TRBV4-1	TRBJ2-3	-	CASSQVLTDTQYF	TGCGCCAGCAGCCAAGTTCTCACAGATACGCAGTATTTT
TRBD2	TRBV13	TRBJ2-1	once	CASSDRLAGPSNEQFF	TGTGCCAGCAGCGACCGACTAGCCGGACCCTCCAATGAGCAGTTCTTC
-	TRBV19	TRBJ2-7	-	CASASAGGNYEQYF	TGTGCCAGTGCCAGCGCAGGCGGGAACTACGAGCAGTACTTC
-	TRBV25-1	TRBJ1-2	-	CASSEYGEGNGYTF	TGTGCCAGCAGTGAATATGGGGAGGGGAACGGCTACACCTTC
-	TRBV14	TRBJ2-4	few	CASSRQVGIQYF	TGTGCCAGCAGCCGACAGGTGGGCATTCAGTACTTC
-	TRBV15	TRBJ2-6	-	CATSNFTGANVLTF	TGTGCCACCAGCAATTTCACTGGGGCCAACGTCCTGACTTTC
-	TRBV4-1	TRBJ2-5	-	CASSQYYLGEKETQYF	TGCGCCAGCAGCCAATATTATCTAGGCGAGAAAGAGACCCAGTACTTC
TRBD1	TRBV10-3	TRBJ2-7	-	CAIRGTSGTGDPTYYEQYF	TGTGCCATCAGGGGAACCTCCGGGACAGGGGATCCCACTTACTACGAGCAGTACTTC
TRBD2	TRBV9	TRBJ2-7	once	CASSVGLAGSYEQYF	TGTGCCAGCAGCGTCGGACTAGCGGGAAGCTACGAGCAGTACTTC
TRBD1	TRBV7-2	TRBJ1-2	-	CASSPRQGGHGYTF	TGTGCCAGCAGCCCCAGACAGGGCGGGCATGGCTACACCTTC
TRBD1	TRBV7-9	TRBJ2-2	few	CASSSTGTGELFF	TGTGCCAGCAGCTCGACAGGGACCGGGGAGCTGTTTTTT
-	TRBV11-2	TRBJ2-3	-	CASSSFGGGRTDTQYF	TGTGCCAGCAGCTCCTTTGGCGGAGGACGCACAGATACGCAGTATTTT
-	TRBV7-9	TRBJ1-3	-	CASSLTQSGNTIYF	TGTGCCAGCAGCTTAACCCAGTCTGGAAACACCATATATTTT
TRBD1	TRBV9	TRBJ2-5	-	CASSARRTGGQETQYF	TGTGCCAGCAGCGCCCGACGGACAGGGGGCCAAGAGACCCAGTACTTC
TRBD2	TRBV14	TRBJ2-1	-	CASSLAGLAGGRGNEQFF	TGTGCCAGCAGCCTCGCGGGACTAGCGGGAGGGAGAGGGAATGAGCAGTTCTTC
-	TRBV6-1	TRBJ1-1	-	CASWASLPFF	TGTGCCAGCTGGGCGTCTTTGCCTTTCTTT
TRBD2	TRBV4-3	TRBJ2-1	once	CASSPSGTSLGGNEQFF	TGCGCCAGCAGCCCCTCCGGGACTAGTTTGGGCGGGAATGAGCAGTTCTTC
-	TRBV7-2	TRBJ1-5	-	CASSLDRAGNQPQHF	TGTGCCAGCAGCTTAGATCGGGCGGGGAATCAGCCCCAGCATTTT
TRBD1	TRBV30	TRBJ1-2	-	CAWSPTRGRGREGGYTF	TGTGCCTGGAGTCCAACTAGGGGCAGGGGGCGCGAGGGTGGCTACACCTTC
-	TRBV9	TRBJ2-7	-	CASSVRVGNEQYF	TGTGCCAGCAGCGTGAGGGTGGGAAACGAGCAGTACTTC
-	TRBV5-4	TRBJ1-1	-	CASSLAAPNTEAFF	TGTGCCAGCAGCTTGGCCGCGCCGAACACTGAAGCTTTCTTT
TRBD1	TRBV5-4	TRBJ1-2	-	CASSPDRNYGYTF	TGTGCCAGCAGCCCGGACAGGAACTATGGCTACACCTTC
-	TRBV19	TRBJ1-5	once	CASQRTLGNQPQHF	TGTGCCAGCCAAAGGACTTTGGGCAATCAGCCCCAGCATTTT
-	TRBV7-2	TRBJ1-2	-	CASSLGPARGGYTF	TGTGCCAGCAGCCTTGGACCGGCGAGGGGGGGCTACACCTTC
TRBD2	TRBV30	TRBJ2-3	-	CAWRLAGSTDTQYF	TGTGCCTGGAGGCTAGCGGGTAGCACAGATACGCAGTATTTT
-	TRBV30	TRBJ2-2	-	CAWSRLRSANTGELFF	TGTGCCTGGAGTCGCCTTCGGAGCGCGAACACCGGGGAGCTGTTTTTT
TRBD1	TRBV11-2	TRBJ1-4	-	CASSPYPPTGGFREKLFF	TGTGCCAGCAGCCCTTACCCGCCGACAGGGGGATTTCGTGAAAAACTGTTTTTT
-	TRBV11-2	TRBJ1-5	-	CASSLGQVHQPQHF	TGTGCCAGCAGCTTGGGGCAGGTACATCAGCCCCAGCATTTT
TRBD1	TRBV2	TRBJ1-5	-	CASLRETGAVQPQHF	TGTGCCAGCCTACGGGAAACAGGGGCGGTTCAGCCCCAGCATTTT
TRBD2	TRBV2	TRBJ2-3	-	CASSALAGGPSDTQYF	TGTGCCAGCAGTGCTCTAGCGGGAGGGCCTTCAGATACGCAGTATTTT
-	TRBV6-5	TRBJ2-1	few	CASSYSFQGNNEQFF	TGTGCCAGCAGTTACTCCTTTCAGGGAAACAATGAGCAGTTCTTC
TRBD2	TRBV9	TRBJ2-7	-	CASSPLEAGLQYF	TGTGCCAGCAGCCCACTGGAGGCGGGACTACAGTACTTC
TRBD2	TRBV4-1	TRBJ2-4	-	CASSQEESSGISHIQYF	TGCGCCAGCAGCCAAGAGGAGAGTAGCGGGATATCTCACATTCAGTACTTC